One sample yielded the 10 T cell receptor beta chains listed below, sequenced in a study of T cells after yellow fever vaccination. One entry per CDR3 protein, called by TCRdb with MiXCR from the 5' RACE reads. The sample records about 240,000 distinct CDR3 sequences, roughly 7.2% being singletons. The sequenced sample was CD4+ T cells sorted from PBMCs, obtained 15 days after the yellow fever booster vaccination. These receptors all stem from a man aged 25 to 40 who received the YFV17D yellow fever vaccine.

This clonotype was seen more than once but under ten times. The CDR3 bases are TGCGCCAGCAGCCAAGAAGGCTCTGCAACTAATGAAAAACTGTTTTTT. This translates into CASSQEGSATNEKLFF. This sequence joins TRBV4-3 and TRBJ1-4; D remains ambiguous. The V gene lost 0 bases and the J gene lost 0 bases, with 8 bases spanning the gap. CDR3 size: 16 residues. CDR1 is LGHNA, CDR2 YSLEER, per germline.

The chain uses TRBV5-4 and TRBJ2-3, with TRBD2 identical over 10 bases. Germline trimming cut 0 bases from V and 4 bases from J; bases unmatched to any gene: 5. The CDR3 has 16 residues. Per germline, CDR1 SGHNT and CDR2 YYREEE (reference sequence). Here the CDR3 reads CASSLGALAGADTQYF. CDR3 in DNA: TGTGCCAGCAGCTTGGGGGCGCTAGCGGGAGCAGATACGCAGTATTTT.

The chain combines TRBV5-6 with TRBJ2-6; D perhaps matches TRBD2 (6 bases). Germline assignment: CDR1 SGHDT and CDR2 YYEEEE. CDR3 length: 20 residues. V lost 4 bases, J lost 0 bases, and 23 bases lay in between. The CDR3 DNA sequence: TGTGCCAGCAGCCCCTTTGGGAGAGCGGAGGGACGCTCTGGGGCCAACGTCCTGACTTTC. This gives the protein CASSPFGRAEGRSGANVLTF.

This clonotype showed up just a few times. The rearrangement links TRBV6-1 to TRBJ1-3; D is undetermined. The germline gives CDR1 MNHNS, CDR2 SASEGT. This CDR3 is 14 amino acids long. The V end was cut by 6 bases, the J end by 4 bases, with 13 bases between. The CDR3 DNA sequence: TGTGCCAGCAGCCCTGGAGTTGCGGGAAACACCATATATTTT. Amino acid sequence: CASSPGVAGNTIYF.

The genes are TRBV20-1 and TRBJ2-1; D is perhaps TRBD2 (6 bases). The CDR3 has 18 residues. Germline assignment: CDR1 DFQATT and CDR2 SNEGSKA (reference sequence). Trimming removed 3 bases at V and 0 bases at J, with 21 bases between. This chain's CDR3 is CSASSRRLAESSYNEQFF. CDR3 nucleotide sequence: TGCAGTGCTAGTTCTCGTCGGTTAGCGGAGAGCTCCTACAATGAGCAGTTCTTC.

This clonotype was seen a handful of times. V is TRBV5-8 and J is TRBJ1-3; TRBD1 matches 7 bases. V lost 0 bases, J lost 0 bases, and 6 bases stayed unmatched. The germline V gene has CDR1 SGHTS and CDR2 YDEGEE. The CDR3 has 17 residues. The CDR3 protein is CASSLVGTVSSGNTIYF. For the CDR3, the DNA is TGTGCCAGCAGCTTGGTTGGGACAGTGAGCTCTGGAAACACCATATATTTT.

The gene calls are TRBV20-1 and TRBJ1-4, with 7 bases lining up with TRBD1. Germline lookup yields CDR1 DFQATT and CDR2 SNEGSKA (reference sequence). The junction had 5 bases not matched to a gene; V was cut back by 3 bases and J by 4 bases. The CDR3 contains 14 residues. The CDR3 spells CSASWDSINEKLFF. Written as DNA, the CDR3 is TGCAGTGCTAGCTGGGACAGCATTAATGAAAAACTGTTTTTT.

Ten or more counts support this clonotype. V gene TRBV7-2 combines with J gene TRBJ2-5; D ambiguous. Trimming stripped 0 bases from V and 4 bases from J, with 15 bases between. The CDR3 totals 16 residues. CDR1 is SGHTA and CDR2 is FQGNSA in the germline V gene. CDR3 protein: CASSLAGSDPGETQYF. The CDR3 bases are TGTGCCAGCAGCTTAGCAGGAAGTGATCCCGGAGAGACCCAGTACTTC.

The V gene is TRBV7-9, the J gene TRBJ2-1; D uncertain. The CDR3 spans 14 residues. Germline V gene sequence: CDR1 SEHNR, CDR2 FQNEAQ (reference sequence). Deletions cut 4 bases from V and 7 bases from J, with 14 bases between. This CDR3 is CASSSPSSKNEQFF. The CDR3 coding sequence is TGTGCCAGCAGCTCCCCGAGCTCGAAAAATGAGCAGTTCTTC.

This clonotype has only a few counts. V usage is TRBV7-2 and J usage is TRBJ2-3; D is ambiguous. This CDR3 has 15 residues. Trimming stripped 0 bases from V and 4 bases from J, with 11 bases between. The germline V gene encodes CDR1 SGHTA and CDR2 FQGNSA. CDR3 in amino acids: CASSLALGWADTQYF. The CDR3 DNA reads TGTGCCAGCAGCTTAGCGCTAGGGTGGGCAGATACGCAGTATTTT. Full variable domain (outside the CDR3, taken from reference TRBV7-2 and TRBJ2-3): GAGVSQSPSNKVTEKGKDVELRCDPISGHTALYWYRQSLGQGLEFLIYFQGNSAPDKSGLPSDRFSAERTGGSVSTLTIQRTQQEDSAVYLCASSLALGWADTQYFGPGTRLTVL.